Below are 25 T cell receptor beta chains sequenced from a single sample in a study of tumor-infiltrating lymphocytes in primary liver carcinoma. Extraction of RNA together with DNA used 20-30 mg of unsorted bulk tissue. The authors made TCR beta cDNA from about 500 ng total RNA with a constant-region primer. Researchers made the TCR beta libraries by running three nested multiplex PCR rounds with slightly modified ARM-PCR. Investigators reported that the first two PCR rounds, at 10 to 11 cycles each, used TRBV1-TRBV30 forward primers with a C-beta reverse primer. TCRdb reprocessed the multiplex PCR reads via MiXCR and lists one record per CDR3 protein. The sample has approximately 110,000 distinct CDR3 sequences, 64% seen once. Sequencing input: liver tumor tissue from sampling region 3. Documented subset: tumor region T3, left-lateral pole. Receptors were obtained from a woman aged 55-69 years with primary liver carcinoma and hepatitis B virus infection.

For this clonotype: An end of the junction does not agree with germline; a read error may underlie this. The rearrangement links TRBV11-2 to TRBJ2-1, with 9 bases aligning to TRBD2. The CDR3 covers 15 residues. Germline CDR1 reads SGHAT; CDR2 reads FQNNGV. The CDR3 loop is CANSLWREGPHEQFF. In DNA form, the CDR3 reads TGTGCCAACAGCTTATGGCGGGAGGGTCCCCATGAGCAGTTCTTC.

About this clonotype itself: Its ends do not fully match the called genes, so a read error is possible. CDR3 amino acids: CPSSPRTAGLREQYF. The CDR3 DNA is TGTCCCAGCAGCCCTCGGACAGCAGGACTACGCGAACAATACTTC. This rearrangement joins TRBV11-1 to TRBJ2-7; D may match TRBD1 or TRBD2 (6 bases each). This CDR3 contains 15 residues. Germline CDR1 SGHAT, CDR2 FQDESV (reference sequence).

In the case of this clonotype: A single base separates this from a much larger clone, so it may be a read error. This chain links TRBV29-1 with TRBJ2-1; no reliable D call. The CDR3 has 14 amino acids. Germline CDR1 is SQVTM and CDR2 is ANQGSEA. In DNA form, the CDR3 reads TGCAGCGTTGATTTAGAGTCCCTGTACAGTGAGCAGTTCTTC. Protein product: CSVDLESLYSEQFF.

This clonotype occurred many times. V is TRBV29-1 and J is TRBJ2-1; no definite D call. The CDR3 runs 11 residues. Per the germline V gene, CDR1 is SQVTM and CDR2 is ANQGSEA. V was trimmed by 4 bases and J by 7 bases, leaving 8 bases between them. CDR3 in amino acids: CSVVSDNEQFF. The CDR3, as DNA: TGCAGCGTTGTAAGCGATAATGAGCAGTTCTTC.

A word on this clonotype: At one end the junction does not follow the germline gene, possibly because of a read error. The chain is built from TRBV29-1 and TRBJ2-3; D gene unclear. The CDR3 has 14 residues. Per the germline V gene, CDR1 is SQVTM and CDR2 is ANQGSEA. CDR3 nucleotides: TGCAGCGTTGCCCTGAGCCGGAACACAGATATGCAGTATTTT. Translated, it gives CSVALSRNTDMQYF.

This clonotype was picked up many times. This chain uses TRBV24-1 with TRBJ2-5; TRBD1 is a possible D gene (6 bases). This CDR3 has 16 residues. Germline V gene lookup returns CDR1 KGHDR and CDR2 SFDVKD. V gave up 3 bases and J gave up 0 bases, with 13 bases separating them. CDR3 in DNA: TGTGCCACCAGTGATAACAGGGTCTTGTACCAAGAGACCCAGTACTTC. This gives the protein CATSDNRVLYQETQYF.

Worth noting for this clonotype: A single base separates this from a much larger clone, so it may be a read error. The chain couples TRBV6-5 to TRBJ1-2; possibly TRBD1 for D (6 bases). Looked up from germline, CDR1 is MNHEY and CDR2 is SVGAGI. This CDR3 comprises 15 residues. The CDR3 here is CARSSGTHRSYGYTF. Written as DNA, the CDR3 is TGTGCCCGCAGTTCCGGGACACATCGTAGCTATGGCTACACCTTC.

Notes on this clonotype: One junction end does not reproduce the germline sequence, and a read error may be involved. The CDR3 DNA sequence: TGCGCCAGCAGCTCAGACCCAGACCATACGTCGGAGCAGTACTTC. It yields the protein CASSSDPDHTSEQYF. The V gene is TRBV11-2, the J gene TRBJ2-7; D unclear. CDR1 is SGHAT and CDR2 is FQNNGV in the germline V gene. The CDR3 is 15 amino acids. Full variable domain (rest looked up from reference TRBV11-2 and TRBJ2-7): EAGVAQSPRYKIIEKRQSVAFWCNPISGHATLYWYQQILGQGPKLLIQFQNNGVVDDSQLPKDRFSAERLKGVDSTLKIQPAKLEDSAVYLCASSSDPDHTSEQYFGPGTRLTVT.

This clonotype was counted many times. The chain is built from TRBV28 and TRBJ1-6; D is unclear. The V and J ends lost 6 bases and 0 bases respectively, with 9 bases between them. The CDR3 consists of 15 residues. Germline assignment: CDR1 MDHEN and CDR2 SYDVKM. The CDR3 coding sequence is TGTGCCAGCAGGACCAGAGGCTCCTATAATTCACCCCTCCACTTT. Protein: CASRTRGSYNSPLHF.

This clonotype was counted only a few times. An end of the junction does not agree with germline; a read error may underlie this. The V call is TRBV28, the J call TRBJ1-1, with D maybe TRBD1 (6 bases). The CDR3 runs to 13 residues. Germline CDR1 MDHEN, CDR2 SYDVKM. CDR3 nucleotide sequence: TGTACCAGCAGCTTGGGGGACAAATCTGAAGCTTTCTTT. Translation: CTSSLGDKSEAFF.

Details on this clonotype: Lacking the conserved final phenylalanine or tryptophan, this CDR3 likely reflects a read error. The chain recombines TRBV5-6 with TRBJ2-3; TRBD1 is a possible D gene (6 bases). The V gene's germline CDR1 is SGHDT and CDR2 YYEEEE. This CDR3 is 18 amino acids long. This chain's CDR3 is CAGSLWTVTPTSTDTQYL. CDR3 nucleotides: TGTGCCGGCAGCTTGTGGACAGTCACCCCCACTAGCACAGATACGCAGTATCTT.

CDR3 DNA: TGTGCCAGCAGACGACTAGGGTCATCCTACAATGAGCAGTTCTTC. Its translation: CASRRLGSSYNEQFF. The chain combines TRBV11-2 with TRBJ2-1; TRBD2 is a possible D gene (6 bases). The CDR3 covers 15 residues. With 6 bases removed from V and 1 base from J, the gap between germline ends came to 13 bases. CDR1 is SGHAT, CDR2 FQNNGV, per germline.

The chain employs TRBV28 and TRBJ2-5; TRBD1 matches 9 bases. Germline-derived CDR1 and CDR2 are MDHEN and SYDVKM. The junction had 7 bases not matched to a gene; V was cut back by 4 bases and J by 4 bases. The CDR3 is 15 amino acids. This CDR3 reads CASSSLGTGRETQYF. CDR3 in DNA: TGTGCCAGCAGTTCCTTGGGGACAGGGAGAGAGACCCAGTACTTC.

The CDR3 here is CSVATGGTFSGYTF. The CDR3 DNA is TGCAGCGTTGCGACAGGGGGCACATTCTCTGGCTACACCTTC. The chain links TRBV29-1 to TRBJ1-2, with TRBD1 identical over 10 bases. CDR1 SQVTM and CDR2 ANQGSEA come from the germline V gene. The CDR3 sequence is 14 residues long. The J segment lost 7 bases and the V segment lost 4 bases, leaving 9 bases of the junction unmatched.

The rearrangement links TRBV20-1 to TRBJ2-1; 9 bases map to TRBD2. The CDR3 has 18 residues. Unmatched junction bases numbered 9, after V lost 0 bases and J lost 0 bases. Germline assignment: CDR1 DFQATT and CDR2 SNEGSKA (reference sequence). The CDR3 bases are TGCAGTGCTAGAGATTTTGGGACTAGCTCAAGCTCCTACAATGAGCAGTTCTTC. Protein sequence: CSARDFGTSSSSYNEQFF.

On this clonotype itself: The conserved closing phenylalanine or tryptophan is absent in this CDR3, likely reflecting a read error. This chain links TRBV11-2 with TRBJ2-7; no firm D call. Germline V lookup: CDR1 SGHAT, CDR2 FQNNGV. The CDR3 has 14 residues. CDR3 sequence: CASSLTRRAYEQYY. CDR3 coding DNA: TGTGCCAGCAGCTTAACACGGAGAGCCTATGAGCAGTACTAC.

About this clonotype itself: Just one base apart from a much larger clone, this may be a read error. V gene TRBV2 combines with J gene TRBJ2-7; tentatively, D is TRBD1 (5 bases). The length of the CDR3 is 12 residues. The germline gives CDR1 SNHLY, CDR2 FYNNEI. The CDR3 nucleotides read TGTGCCAGCAGTATCCAGGGTCGCGAGCACTACTTC. Protein: CASSIQGREHYF.

Of note for this clonotype: A junction boundary mismatches the germline segment, possibly from a read error. V and J are TRBV11-3 and TRBJ2-5; maybe TRBD1 (6 bases). Germline CDR1 reads SGHNT; CDR2 reads YENEEA. The CDR3 contains 14 residues. In DNA form, the CDR3 reads TGTGCCAGTAGCTTAGGGACATACCAAGAGACCCAGTACTTC. It is translated as CASSLGTYQETQYF. The full variable domain, its missing parts supplied by reference TRBV11-3 and TRBJ2-5, is EAGVVQSPRYKIIEKKQPVAFWCNPISGHNTLYWYLQNLGQGPELLIRYENEEAVDDSQLPKDRFSAERLKGVDSTLKIQPAELGDSAVYLCASSLGTYQETQYFGPGTRLLVL.

This clonotype was found a few times. Just one base apart from a much larger clone, this may be a read error. The V gene is TRBV10-2, the J gene TRBJ1-2, with 7 nucleotides matching TRBD1. The V gene end was trimmed by 7 bases and the J gene end by 3 bases; junction bases not matched to a gene: 2. Germline CDR1 is WSHSY and CDR2 is SAAADI. This CDR3 spans 12 amino acids. The CDR3 sequence is CASIGQDYGYTF. The CDR3 bases are TGCGCCAGCATCGGACAGGACTATGGCTACACCTTC.

As concerns this clonotype: Relative to the germline gene, one junction end is altered; a read error may explain this. The chain couples TRBV28 to TRBJ1-2; D is unclear. In germline, CDR1 is MDHEN, CDR2 SYDVKM. The CDR3 runs 13 residues. CDR3 DNA: TGTGCCGGCAGTTCCCGGTCCAACTATGGCTACATCTTC. Translation: CAGSSRSNYGYIF.

The rearrangement uses TRBV29-1 and TRBJ2-7; 10 bases line up with TRBD1. The junction had 14 bases not matched to a gene; V was cut back by 5 bases and J by 10 bases. This CDR3 region has 14 residues. Looked up from germline, CDR1 is SQVTM and CDR2 is ANQGSEA. CDR3 sequence reads: CSVLGQGGSCEQYF. CDR3 bases: TGCAGCGTTCTCGGACAGGGGGGCTCCTGCGAACAGTACTTC.

The chain has TRBV6-1 and TRBJ1-6; TRBD1 aligns across 7 bases. The CDR3 consists of 14 residues. Unmatched junction bases numbered 13, after V lost 6 bases and J lost 14 bases. Germline-derived CDR1 and CDR2 are MNHNS and SASEGT. As DNA, the CDR3 is TGTGCCAGCAGCCCAACAGGGGAAGAATCATCCCTCCACTTT. This gives the protein CASSPTGEESSLHF.

As concerns this clonotype: As the CDR3 is not closed by the conserved phenylalanine or tryptophan, this likely results from a read error. The chain recombines TRBV29-1 with TRBJ2-1; 9 bases map to TRBD2. Germline V gene sequence: CDR1 SQVTM, CDR2 ANQGSEA. Trimming at V came to 5 bases and at J to 10 bases, leaving 12 bases not matched to a gene. The CDR3 spans 14 residues. The CDR3 DNA reads as TGCAGCGTTCTAGGCGGGAGGGCCGTAGACGAGCAGTTCCTC. Translation gives CSVLGGRAVDEQFL.

The chain combines TRBV29-1 with TRBJ2-4; no reliable D call. Looked up from germline, CDR1 is SQVTM and CDR2 is ANQGSEA. The CDR3 is made up of 12 amino acids. This CDR3 is CNVGRAGNIQYF. The CDR3 DNA sequence: TGCAACGTCGGACGGGCAGGAAACATTCAGTACTTC.

Note on this clonotype: A much bigger clone sits one base away, suggesting this may be a read error. V and J are TRBV5-1 and TRBJ2-1; 14 bases line up with TRBD2. CDR3 length equals 16 residues. The trim removed 0 bases at V and 11 bases at J, leaving 7 bases unmatched. Germline CDR1 and CDR2: SGHRS and YFSETQ. The CDR3: CASSLGLAGGSSQQFF. The DNA of the CDR3 is TGCGCCAGCAGCTTGGGACTAGCGGGAGGGTCTTCCCAGCAGTTCTTC.